Following are 15 T cell receptor beta chains from one sample sequenced in a study of tissue T cells after allogeneic stem cell transplantation. Profiled with immunoSEQ multiplex PCR; TCRdb holds only in-frame clones, not every one. The sample shows about 7,400 clones, 55% to 75% of them seen only once. Input material: blood. The receptors were sampled from a female BALB/c mouse in good health. The strain is characterized by the MHC haplotype H2-d.

Notes on this clone: The listed genes are named as in mouse. The sequenced CDR3 bases are TGTGCCTGGAGTCCCCTGGGGGGGCGCAACACCTTGTAC. The encoded protein is CAWSPLGGRNTLY. The whole CDR3 is CAWSPLGGRNTLYF. The chain has TRBV31 and TRBJ2-4; 10 bases align to TRBD2. The CDR3 goes on 1 residue after the read ends, and that part is filled in from the germline J gene. The CDR3 has 14 residues. V gave up 1 base and J gave up 6 bases; unmatched junction bases: 4. Germline CDR1 and CDR2: GKSSPN and SITVG.

This clone was seen only a few times. Each gene name is a mouse one. The read ends 1 residue before the CDR3 terminus; that terminus is restored from the germline J gene. This chain uses TRBV13-2 with TRBJ2-7; D call uncertain. The V gene lost 1 base and the J gene lost 0 bases, with 11 bases spanning the gap. This CDR3 spans 15 amino acids. CDR1 NNHNN and CDR2 SYGAGS come from the germline V gene (reference sequence). CDR3 loop: CASGDWSESSYEQYF. The CDR3 DNA, read in part, is TGTGCCAGCGGTGATTGGTCTGAGAGCTCCTATGAACAGTAC.

About this clone itself: Any gene name here is a mouse gene name. The DNA ends 1 residue before the CDR3 does, and the rest of the CDR3 is filled in from the germline J gene. This chain connects TRBV5 to TRBJ1-3; D is possibly TRBD1 (5 bases). Trimming cost V 4 bases and J 0 bases, with 7 bases left between them. Germline CDR1 reads LGHNA; CDR2 reads YNLKQL (reference sequence). CDR3 length: 14 amino acids. The CDR3 DNA, read in part, is TGTGCCAGCAGCCTTGGGGGTTCTGGAAATACGCTCTAT. Encoded protein: CASSLGGSGNTLY. In full, the CDR3 is CASSLGGSGNTLYF.

Comments on this clone: Gene names refer to mouse genes. The observed sequence ends 1 residue before the CDR3 terminus, with the missing tail filled in from the germline J gene. The rearrangement uses TRBV2 and TRBJ1-5; D might be TRBD1 (5 bases). Germline assignment: CDR1 LGHNA and CDR2 YSYQKL. This CDR3 has 14 residues. The germline V and J ends were trimmed by 0 bases and 6 bases, with 9 bases remaining between them. Incomplete CDR3 DNA: TGTGCCAGCAGCCAAGATTGGCAGGGCCAGGCTCCGCTT. Translation gives CASSQDWQGQAPL. The full-length CDR3 reads as CASSQDWQGQAPLF.

Worth noting for this clone: These gene names are mouse names. Coverage ceases 1 residue before the CDR3 finishes, and the germline J gene fills in the end. V usage is TRBV29 and J usage is TRBJ1-5, with D hard to call. Trimming shortened V by 7 bases and J by 1 base, and 5 bases separated the two germline ends. CDR3 size: 12 residues. Per germline, CDR1 MSHET and CDR2 SYDVDS. The CDR3 region is CASMTNNQAPLF. Incomplete CDR3 DNA: TGTGCTAGCATGACAAACAACCAGGCTCCGCTT.

On this clone: The junction departs from germline at one end; a sequencing error may be responsible. These gene names are mouse names. The read terminates 1 residue ahead of where the CDR3 ends, so the germline J gene completes it. The V and J genes are TRBV4 and TRBJ1-3; D gene uncertain. The germline CDR1 and CDR2 sequences are LGHDT and YNNKQL (reference sequence). This CDR3 spans 13 amino acids. The chain's CDR3 is CASSQDSGNTLYF. Partial CDR3 DNA: TGTGCCAGCAGCCAAGATTCTGGAAATACGCTCTAT.

On this clone: Here the gene names and germline are mouse. The read ends 1 residue before the CDR3 terminus; that terminus is restored from the germline J gene. The V and J genes are TRBV4 and TRBJ2-4; 7 bases are shared with TRBD2. The CDR3 is made up of 13 amino acids. Germline V gives CDR1 LGHDT, CDR2 YNNKQL (reference sequence). V trimming: 4 bases; J trimming: 6 bases; junction bases outside the gene matches: 4. The DNA read from the CDR3 is TGTGCCAGCAGCTCCCAACTGGGGAACACCTTGTAC. Its translation: CASSSQLGNTLY. The CDR3 reads in full as CASSSQLGNTLYF.

Comments on this clone: The gene names here belong to mouse. Read coverage stops 1 residue before the CDR3 terminus; the germline J gene supplies the remainder. The chain has TRBV2 and TRBJ2-3; possible D gene TRBD1, 6 bases. Per germline, CDR1 LGHNA and CDR2 YSYQKL. The CDR3 consists of 15 residues. The V end lost 5 bases, the J end lost 2 bases, and 14 bases lay between the germline ends. The sequenced CDR3 bases are TGTGCCAGCAGCAGGGGACACGGCTATGCAGAAACGCTGTAT. This gives the protein CASSRGHGYAETLY. In full, the CDR3 is CASSRGHGYAETLYF.

As concerns this clone: Any gene name here is a mouse gene name. The read terminates 1 residue ahead of where the CDR3 ends, so the germline J gene completes it. V usage is TRBV19 and J usage is TRBJ2-5; 11 nucleotides align to TRBD2. CDR1 FNHDT and CDR2 SITEND come from the germline V gene (reference sequence). V dropped 0 bases and J dropped 8; count of bases not matched to a gene: 2. There are 14 residues in the CDR3. The covered CDR3 bases are TGTGCCAGCAGTATAGAACTGGGGGGGCGCACCCAGTAC. Translation: CASSIELGGRTQY. The whole CDR3 region reads CASSIELGGRTQYF. The whole variable domain, remainder taken from reference TRBV19 and TRBJ2-5, is GGIITQTPKFLIGQEGQKLTLKCQQNFNHDTMYWYRQDSGKGLRLIYYSITENDLQKGDLSEGYDASREKKSSFSLTVTSAQKNEMAVFLCASSIELGGRTQYFGPGTRLLVL.

On this clone itself: Germline and genes: mouse. Sequencing ends 1 residue short of the CDR3 end; the germline J gene provides the rest. The rearrangement links TRBV4 to TRBJ2-1; 7 positions agree with TRBD1. Trimming at V came to 6 bases and at J to 3 bases, leaving 5 bases not matched to a gene. CDR3 length equals 14 residues. CDR1 and CDR2 from the germline V gene are LGHDT and YNNKQL (reference sequence). CDR3 DNA (partial): TGTGCCAGCAGTACGACAGGGAGCTATGCTGAGCAGTTC. It codes for CASSTTGSYAEQF. The whole CDR3 protein reads CASSTTGSYAEQFF.

A note on this clone: All gene names here are mouse names. The CDR3 end lies 1 residue beyond the end of the read and is filled in from the germline J gene. The chain links TRBV1 to TRBJ2-4; D gene unclear. V was shortened by 0 bases and J by 0 bases, with 7 bases between the two germline ends. Germline assignment: CDR1 NSQYPW and CDR2 LRSPGD (reference sequence). This CDR3 region has 15 residues. The CDR3 loop is CTCSADDPSQNTLYF. The DNA read from the CDR3 is TGCACCTGCAGTGCAGATGATCCTAGTCAAAACACCTTGTAC.

Comment on this clone: Gene names follow the mouse nomenclature. The CDR3 end is not reached by the read, which stops 1 residue before it; the germline J gene fills it in. V gene TRBV13-1 combines with J gene TRBJ1-2; no clear D gene. Germline CDR1 NSHNY, CDR2 SYGAGN. The CDR3 spans 13 residues. V lost 3 bases, J lost 0 bases, and 6 bases lay in between. The part of the CDR3 DNA that was read is TGTGCCAGCAGTGTCAAGACAAACTCCGACTACACC. Protein: CASSVKTNSDYT. The CDR3 as a whole reads CASSVKTNSDYTF.

A remark on this clone: Any gene name here is a mouse gene name. Coverage ceases 1 residue before the CDR3 finishes, and the germline J gene fills in the end. The V gene is TRBV5, the J gene TRBJ2-5; D is perhaps TRBD1 or TRBD2 (6 bases each). The CDR3 consists of 16 residues. V was trimmed by 0 bases and J by 2 bases, leaving 12 bases between them. Germline CDR1 LGHNA, CDR2 YNLKQL (reference sequence). CDR3 loop: CASSQDGGGGQDTQYF. The covered CDR3 bases are TGTGCCAGCAGCCAAGACGGGGGCGGAGGCCAAGACACCCAGTAC.

Note on this clone: Gene names and germline match the mouse. The CDR3 extends 1 residue past the end of the read, so its final part is completed from the germline J gene. This rearrangement joins TRBV13-3 to TRBJ1-4, with D unclear. The CDR3 covers 16 residues. V was clipped by 0 bases and J by 0 bases, with 9 bases between them. Germline V gives CDR1 NNHDY, CDR2 SYVADS. CDR3 sequence: CASSDAREISNERLFF. The covered CDR3 bases are TGTGCCAGCAGTGATGCAAGGGAAATTTCCAACGAAAGATTATTT.

This clone has a single count. The listed genes are named as in mouse. The read terminates 1 residue ahead of where the CDR3 ends, so the germline J gene completes it. This rearrangement joins TRBV17 to TRBJ2-5; D perhaps matches TRBD1 (6 bases). The CDR3 runs to 13 residues. In germline, CDR1 is MNHDT, CDR2 YYDKIL. The V end lost 3 bases, the J end lost 4 bases, and 8 bases lay between the germline ends. Partial CDR3 DNA: TGTGCTAGCAGTAGCGGGACAAAAGACACCCAGTAC. Translated, it gives CASSSGTKDTQY. In full, the CDR3 is CASSSGTKDTQYF.